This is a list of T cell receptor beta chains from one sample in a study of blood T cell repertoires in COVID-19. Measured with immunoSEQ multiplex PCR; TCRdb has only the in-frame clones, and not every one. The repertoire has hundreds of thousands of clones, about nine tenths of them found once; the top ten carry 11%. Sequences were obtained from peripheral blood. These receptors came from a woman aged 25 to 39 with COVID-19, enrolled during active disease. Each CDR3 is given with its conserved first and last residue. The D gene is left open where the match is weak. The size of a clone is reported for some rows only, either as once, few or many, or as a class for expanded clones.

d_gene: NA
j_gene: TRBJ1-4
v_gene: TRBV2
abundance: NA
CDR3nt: TGTGCCAGCACCGGGACATCTTATTGGGGGAAGTTTTTT
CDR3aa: CASTGTSYWGKFF

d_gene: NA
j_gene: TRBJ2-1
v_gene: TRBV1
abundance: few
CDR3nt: TGCACCAGCCTGGGGATAGCGGGAATCAATGAGCAGTTCTTC
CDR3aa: CTSLGIAGINEQFF

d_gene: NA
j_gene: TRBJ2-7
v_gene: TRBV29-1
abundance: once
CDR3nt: TGCAGCGTTGGGCAATCCTACGAGCAGTACTTC
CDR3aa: CSVGQSYEQYF

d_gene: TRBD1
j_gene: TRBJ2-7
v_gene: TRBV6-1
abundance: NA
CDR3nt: TGTGCCAGCAGGCTGACAGGGGCCCCCTACGAGCAGTACTTC
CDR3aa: CASRLTGAPYEQYF

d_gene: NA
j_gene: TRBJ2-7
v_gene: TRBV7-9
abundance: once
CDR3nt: TGTGCCAGCAGCCGTGACTCCGCTAATGAGCAGTACTTC
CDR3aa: CASSRDSANEQYF

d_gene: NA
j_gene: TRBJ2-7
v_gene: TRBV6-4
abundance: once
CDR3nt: TGTGCCAGCAGTGACTCCCAGGGATGCTCCTACGAGCAGTACTTC
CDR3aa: CASSDSQGCSYEQYF

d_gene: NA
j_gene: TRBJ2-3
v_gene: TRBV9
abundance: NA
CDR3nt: TGTGCCAGCAGCGTCTCCCCCACAGGGACCTACACAGATACGCAGTATTTT
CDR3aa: CASSVSPTGTYTDTQYF

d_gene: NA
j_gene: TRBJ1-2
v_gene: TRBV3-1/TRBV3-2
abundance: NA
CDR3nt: TGTGCCAGCAGCCCCGGGATTGATTTTAACTATGGCTACACCTTC
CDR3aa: CASSPGIDFNYGYTF

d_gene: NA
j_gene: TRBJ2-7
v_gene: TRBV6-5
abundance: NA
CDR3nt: TGTGCCAGCACCCTGACAGCCACTCAGACCTACGAGCAGTACTTC
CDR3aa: CASTLTATQTYEQYF

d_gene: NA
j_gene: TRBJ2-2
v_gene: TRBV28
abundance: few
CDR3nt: TGTGCCAGCAGTTTTGCGCCGGCCGGGGAGCTGTTTTTT
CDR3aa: CASSFAPAGELFF

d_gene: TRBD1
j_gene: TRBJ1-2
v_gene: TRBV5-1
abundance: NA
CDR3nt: TGCGCCAGCAGCCTTTCGGGACAGCGAGATGGCTACACCTTC
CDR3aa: CASSLSGQRDGYTF

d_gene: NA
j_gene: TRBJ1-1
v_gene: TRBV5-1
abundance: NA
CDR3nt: TGCGCCAGCAGCTTGGGAGTCAGCGTGAACACTGAAGCTTTCTTT
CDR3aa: CASSLGVSVNTEAFF

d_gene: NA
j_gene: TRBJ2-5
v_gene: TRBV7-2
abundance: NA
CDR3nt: TGTGCCAGCAGCTTAGGCTATCACGGCCAAGAGACCCAGTACTTC
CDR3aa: CASSLGYHGQETQYF

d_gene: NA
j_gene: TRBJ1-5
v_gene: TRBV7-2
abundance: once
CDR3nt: TGTGCCAGCAGCTTAGGAACAGTCAGGGTTTCCGGGAATCAGCCCCAGCATTTT
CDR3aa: CASSLGTVRVSGNQPQHF

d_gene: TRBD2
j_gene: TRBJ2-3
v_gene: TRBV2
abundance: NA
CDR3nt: TGTGCCAGCAGTGAAGGCCGGACTAGCCTTACAGATACGCAGTATTTT
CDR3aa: CASSEGRTSLTDTQYF

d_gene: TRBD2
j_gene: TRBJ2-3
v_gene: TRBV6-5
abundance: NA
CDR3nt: TGTGCCAGCAGGAGGGAAGCGGGGGGACTAGATACGCAGTATTTT
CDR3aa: CASRREAGGLDTQYF

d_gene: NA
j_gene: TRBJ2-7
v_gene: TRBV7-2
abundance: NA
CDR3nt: TGTGCCAGCAGCCGACTAGACTTCTACGAGCAGTACTTC
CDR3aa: CASSRLDFYEQYF

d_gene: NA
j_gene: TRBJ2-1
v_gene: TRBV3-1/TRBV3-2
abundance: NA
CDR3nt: TGTGCCAGCAGCCAAGATCGGGTAAGCAATGAGCAGTTCTTC
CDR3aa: CASSQDRVSNEQFF

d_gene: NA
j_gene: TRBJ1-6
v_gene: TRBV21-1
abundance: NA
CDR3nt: TGTGCCAGCAGCGGGGAGAGCTCCTATAATTCACCCCTCCACTTT
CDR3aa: CASSGESSYNSPLHF

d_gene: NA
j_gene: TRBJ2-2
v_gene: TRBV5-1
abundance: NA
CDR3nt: TGCGCCAGCAGTGCTAAGGGGATCGGCACCGGGGAGCTGTTTTTT
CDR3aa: CASSAKGIGTGELFF

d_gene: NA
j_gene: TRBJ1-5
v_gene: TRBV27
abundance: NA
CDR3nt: TGTGCCAGCAGTTTAGATCCCCAGGGTAGTCAGCCCCAGCATTTT
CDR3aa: CASSLDPQGSQPQHF

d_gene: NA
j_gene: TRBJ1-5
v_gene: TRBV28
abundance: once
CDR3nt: TGTGCCAGCAGTCGTGGACAGATCAATCAGCCCCAGCATTTT
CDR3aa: CASSRGQINQPQHF

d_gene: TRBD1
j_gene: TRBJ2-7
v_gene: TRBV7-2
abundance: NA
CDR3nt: TGTGCCAGCAGTCGACAGGGGGCGACTCCCTACGAGCAGTACTTC
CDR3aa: CASSRQGATPYEQYF

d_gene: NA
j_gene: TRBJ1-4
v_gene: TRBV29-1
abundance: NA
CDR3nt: TGCAGCGTGGGGGGGCCCTCGACTAATGAAAAACTGTTTTTT
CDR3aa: CSVGGPSTNEKLFF

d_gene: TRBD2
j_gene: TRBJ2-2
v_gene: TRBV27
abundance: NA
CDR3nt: TGTGCCAGCAGTTTAGAGTGGCTAGCGGGAGGGTGGGAGAACACCGGGGAGCTGTTTTTT
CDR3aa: CASSLEWLAGGWENTGELFF

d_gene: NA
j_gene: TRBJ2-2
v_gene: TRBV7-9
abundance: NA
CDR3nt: TGTGCCAGCAGCTTAACCCCAGGGTCCGCCCCGAACACCGGGGAGCTGTTTTTT
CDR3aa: CASSLTPGSAPNTGELFF

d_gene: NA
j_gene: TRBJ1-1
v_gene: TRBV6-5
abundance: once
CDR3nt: TGTGCCAGCAGTTACTCCTTTTCAGGGTCCACTGAAGCTTTCTTT
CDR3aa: CASSYSFSGSTEAFF

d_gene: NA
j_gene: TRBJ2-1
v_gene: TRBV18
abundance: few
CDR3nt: TGTGCCAGCTCATCCCTTTCGGCTCGGGTCCCCTACAATGAGCAGTTCTTC
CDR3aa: CASSSLSARVPYNEQFF

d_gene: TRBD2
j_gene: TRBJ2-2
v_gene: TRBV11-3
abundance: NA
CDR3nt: TGTGCCAGCAGCGAAGCGGGAGCGGCTACCGGGGAGCTGTTTTTT
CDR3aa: CASSEAGAATGELFF

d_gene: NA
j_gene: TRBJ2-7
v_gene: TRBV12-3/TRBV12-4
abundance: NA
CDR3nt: TGTGCCAGCAGCCTGGGAGGCGAGCAGTACTTC
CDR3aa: CASSLGGEQYF

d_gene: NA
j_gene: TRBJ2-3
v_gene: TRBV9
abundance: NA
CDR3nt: TGTGCCAGCACCTCAGGGGACGGCGGGTTTGCGGATACGCAGTATTTT
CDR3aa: CASTSGDGGFADTQYF

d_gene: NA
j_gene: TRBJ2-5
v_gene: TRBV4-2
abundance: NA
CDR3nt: TGTGCCAGCAGCCAAGTGAGAGGAGGTGAGGAGACCCAGTACTTC
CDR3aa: CASSQVRGGEETQYF

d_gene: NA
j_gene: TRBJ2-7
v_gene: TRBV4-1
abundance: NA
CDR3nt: TGCGCCAGCAGTCTTTCCCCGGGAACCGCCTACGAGCAGTACTTC
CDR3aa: CASSLSPGTAYEQYF

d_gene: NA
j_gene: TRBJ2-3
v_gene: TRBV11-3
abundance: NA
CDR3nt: TGTGCCAGCAGCTTAGGAGCGGGTCATAGCACAGATACGCAGTATTTT
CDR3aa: CASSLGAGHSTDTQYF

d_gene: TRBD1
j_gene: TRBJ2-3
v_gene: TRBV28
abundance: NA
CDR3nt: TGTGCCAGCAGTGGGACAGTTCCCTCAGATACGCAGTATTTT
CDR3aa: CASSGTVPSDTQYF

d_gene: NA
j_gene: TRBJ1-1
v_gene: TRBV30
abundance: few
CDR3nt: TGTGCCTGGAGTGTAGGGGGGAACACTGAAGCTTTCTTT
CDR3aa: CAWSVGGNTEAFF

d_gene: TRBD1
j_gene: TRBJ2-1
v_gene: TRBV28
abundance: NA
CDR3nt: TGTGCCAGCAAGGACAGGGCCCCCTACAATGAGCAGTTCTTC
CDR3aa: CASKDRAPYNEQFF

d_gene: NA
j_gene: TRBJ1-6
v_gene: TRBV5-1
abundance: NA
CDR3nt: TGCGCCAGCAGCCTTACAGGGTTGGGTTCACCCCTCCACTTT
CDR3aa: CASSLTGLGSPLHF

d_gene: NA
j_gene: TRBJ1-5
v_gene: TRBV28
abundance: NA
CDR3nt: TGTGCCAGCAGTTTAGGACAGCGCAATCAGCCCCAGCATTTT
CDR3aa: CASSLGQRNQPQHF

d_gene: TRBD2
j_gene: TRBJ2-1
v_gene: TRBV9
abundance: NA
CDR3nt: TGTGCCAGCAGCGCTCGACTAGCGGGAGACCACAATGAGCAGTTCTTC
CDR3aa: CASSARLAGDHNEQFF

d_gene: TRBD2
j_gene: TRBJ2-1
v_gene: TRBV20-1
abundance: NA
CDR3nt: TGCAGTGCTAGTCGTCAGCTAGCGGATTTCTACAATGAGCAGTTCTTC
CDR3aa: CSASRQLADFYNEQFF

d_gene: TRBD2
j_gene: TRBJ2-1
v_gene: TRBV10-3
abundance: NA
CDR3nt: TGTGCCATCAGTGAGTCGACGACTAGCGGCAACAATGAGCAGTTCTTC
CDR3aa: CAISESTTSGNNEQFF

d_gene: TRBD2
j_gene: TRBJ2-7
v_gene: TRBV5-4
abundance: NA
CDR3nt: TGTGCCAGCAGCCCATCTAGCGGGAGGGCCGGCGAGCAGTACTTC
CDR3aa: CASSPSSGRAGEQYF

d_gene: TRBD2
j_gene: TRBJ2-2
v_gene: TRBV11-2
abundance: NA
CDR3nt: TGTGCCAGCAGCCTTAGCGGGAGGATAACCGGGGAGCTGTTTTTT
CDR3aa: CASSLSGRITGELFF

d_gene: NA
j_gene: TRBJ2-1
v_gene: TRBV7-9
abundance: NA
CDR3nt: TGTGCCAGCAGCTTAGTAGCGGAATATCACAATGAGCAGTTCTTC
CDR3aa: CASSLVAEYHNEQFF

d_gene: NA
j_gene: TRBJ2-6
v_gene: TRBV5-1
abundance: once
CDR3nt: TGCGCCAGCAGCTTGGAGCCTGGGGCCAACGTCCTGACTTTC
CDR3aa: CASSLEPGANVLTF

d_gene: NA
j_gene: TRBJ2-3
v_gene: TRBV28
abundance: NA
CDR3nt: TGTGCCAGCAGTCCGAGCCCGGAGGTCCTTAGCACAGATACGCAGTATTTT
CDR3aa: CASSPSPEVLSTDTQYF

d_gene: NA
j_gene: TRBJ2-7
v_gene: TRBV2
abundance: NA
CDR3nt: TGTGCCAGCAAGGGTCTACTCGGGAGCTCCTACGAGCAGTACTTC
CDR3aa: CASKGLLGSSYEQYF

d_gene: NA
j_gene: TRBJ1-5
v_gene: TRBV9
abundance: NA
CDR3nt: TGTGCCAGCAGCGTAGCTCACTCGGGTCAGCCCCAGCATTTT
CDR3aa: CASSVAHSGQPQHF

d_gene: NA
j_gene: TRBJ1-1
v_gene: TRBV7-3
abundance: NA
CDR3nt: TGTGCCAGCAGCTTAGGGGGCTCGGCCACTGAAGCTTTCTTT
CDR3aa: CASSLGGSATEAFF

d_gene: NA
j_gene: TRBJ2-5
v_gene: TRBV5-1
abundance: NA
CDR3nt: TGCGCCAGCAGCTTGGCTGGGGGAGGACAAGAGACCCAGTACTTC
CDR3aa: CASSLAGGGQETQYF

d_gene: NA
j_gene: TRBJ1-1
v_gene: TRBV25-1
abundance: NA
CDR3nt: TGTGCCAGCAGTGAATGGGGGGGGCAGGCTTTCTTT
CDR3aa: CASSEWGGQAFF

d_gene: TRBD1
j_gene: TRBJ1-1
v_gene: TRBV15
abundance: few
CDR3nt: TGTGCCACCAGCGGGGACAGGAACACTGAAGCTTTCTTT
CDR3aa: CATSGDRNTEAFF

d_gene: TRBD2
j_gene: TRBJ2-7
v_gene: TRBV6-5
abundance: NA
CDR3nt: TGTGCCAGCAAGCGGGAGGAGTATGGCGAGCAGTACTTC
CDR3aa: CASKREEYGEQYF

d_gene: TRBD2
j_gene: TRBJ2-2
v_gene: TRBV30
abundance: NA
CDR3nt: TGTGCCTGGAGTCCGGCTAGCGGCGGGGAGCTGTTTTTT
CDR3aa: CAWSPASGGELFF

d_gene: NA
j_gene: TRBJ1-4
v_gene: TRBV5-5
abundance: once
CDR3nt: TGTGCCAGCAGCTTCGGGGAGGGAGGGGCTGAAAAACTGTTTTTT
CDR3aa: CASSFGEGGAEKLFF

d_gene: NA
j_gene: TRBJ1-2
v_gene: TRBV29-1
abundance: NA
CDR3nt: TGCAGCGCAGGAGGATATGGCTACACCTTC
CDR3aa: CSAGGYGYTF

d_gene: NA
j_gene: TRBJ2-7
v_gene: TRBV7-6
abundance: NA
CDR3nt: TGTGCCAGCAGCTTAGAGTCGGGGGCCTACGAGCAGTACTTC
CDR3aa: CASSLESGAYEQYF

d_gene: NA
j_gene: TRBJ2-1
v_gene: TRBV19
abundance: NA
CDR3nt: TGTGCCAGTAGTATTAGGCGGAGGGGGCACAATGAGCAGTTCTTC
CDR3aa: CASSIRRRGHNEQFF